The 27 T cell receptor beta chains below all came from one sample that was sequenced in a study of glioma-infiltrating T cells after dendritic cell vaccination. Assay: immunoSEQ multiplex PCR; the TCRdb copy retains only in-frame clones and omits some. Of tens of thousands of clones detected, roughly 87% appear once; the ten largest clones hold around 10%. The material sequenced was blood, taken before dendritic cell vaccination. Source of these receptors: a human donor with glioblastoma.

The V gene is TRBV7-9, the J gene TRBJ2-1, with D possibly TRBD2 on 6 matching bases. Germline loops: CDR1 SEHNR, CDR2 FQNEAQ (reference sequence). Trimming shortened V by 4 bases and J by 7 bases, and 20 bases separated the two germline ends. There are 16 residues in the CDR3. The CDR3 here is CASSSKAGRRLNEQFF. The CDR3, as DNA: TGTGCCAGCAGCTCAAAGGCGGGGCGCAGGTTGAATGAGCAGTTCTTC.

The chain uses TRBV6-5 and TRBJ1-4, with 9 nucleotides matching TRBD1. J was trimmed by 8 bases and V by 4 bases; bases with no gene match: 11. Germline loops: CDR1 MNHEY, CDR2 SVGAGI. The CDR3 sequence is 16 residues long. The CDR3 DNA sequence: TGTGCCAGCAGTTTTGACTTACAGGGGGCGGAGGAAAAACTGTTTTTT. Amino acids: CASSFDLQGAEEKLFF.

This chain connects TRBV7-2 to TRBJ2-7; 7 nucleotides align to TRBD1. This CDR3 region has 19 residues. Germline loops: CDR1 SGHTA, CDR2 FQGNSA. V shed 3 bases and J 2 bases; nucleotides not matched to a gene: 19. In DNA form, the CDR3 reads TGTGCCAGCAGCTTGGGGTCTCTCGGGGTACAGGGGAAAGCCTACGAGCAGTACTTC. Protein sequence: CASSLGSLGVQGKAYEQYF. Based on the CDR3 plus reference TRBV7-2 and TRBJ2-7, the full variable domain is GAGVSQSPSNKVTEKGKDVELRCDPISGHTALYWYRQSLGQGLEFLIYFQGNSAPDKSGLPSDRFSAERTGGSVSTLTIQRTQQEDSAVYLCASSLGSLGVQGKAYEQYFGPGTRLTVT.

CDR3 nucleotide sequence: TGTGCCAGTACCCAACCGGGGGGCGACTATGGCTACACCTTC. As protein: CASTQPGGDYGYTF. V is TRBV19 and J is TRBJ1-2, with a tentative D call TRBD1 (6 bases). V lost 7 bases, J lost 3 bases, and 15 bases lay in between. The CDR3 has 14 residues. CDR1 is LNHDA, CDR2 SQIVND, per germline (reference sequence).

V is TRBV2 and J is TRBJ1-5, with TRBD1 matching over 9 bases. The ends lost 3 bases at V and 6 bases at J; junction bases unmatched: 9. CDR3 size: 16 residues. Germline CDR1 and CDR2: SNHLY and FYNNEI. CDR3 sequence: CASSDGTGNFGQPQHF. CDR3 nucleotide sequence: TGTGCCAGCAGTGACGGGACAGGGAATTTTGGTCAGCCCCAGCATTTT.

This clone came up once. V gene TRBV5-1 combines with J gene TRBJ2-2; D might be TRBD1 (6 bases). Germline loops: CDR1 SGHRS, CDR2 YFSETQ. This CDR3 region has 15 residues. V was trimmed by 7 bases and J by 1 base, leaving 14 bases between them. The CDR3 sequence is CASRTQGLNTGELFF. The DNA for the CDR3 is TGCGCCAGCCGTACCCAGGGGTTGAACACCGGGGAGCTGTTTTTT. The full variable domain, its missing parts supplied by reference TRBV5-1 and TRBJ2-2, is KAGVTQTPRYLIKTRGQQVTLSCSPISGHRSVSWYQQTPGQGLQFLFEYFSETQRNKGNFPGRFSGRQFSNSRSEMNVSTLELGDSALYLCASRTQGLNTGELFFGEGSRLTVL.

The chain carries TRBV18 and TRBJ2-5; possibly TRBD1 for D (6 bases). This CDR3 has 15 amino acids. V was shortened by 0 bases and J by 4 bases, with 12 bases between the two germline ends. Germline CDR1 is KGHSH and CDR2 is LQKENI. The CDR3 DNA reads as TGTGCCAGCTCACCACCGAGTTTCAGGGGAGAGACCCAGTACTTC. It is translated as CASSPPSFRGETQYF.

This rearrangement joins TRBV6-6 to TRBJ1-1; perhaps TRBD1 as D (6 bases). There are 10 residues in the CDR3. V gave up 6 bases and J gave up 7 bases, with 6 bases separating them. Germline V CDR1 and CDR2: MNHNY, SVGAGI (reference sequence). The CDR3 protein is CASRDSEAFF. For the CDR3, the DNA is TGTGCCAGCAGGGACAGTGAAGCTTTCTTT.

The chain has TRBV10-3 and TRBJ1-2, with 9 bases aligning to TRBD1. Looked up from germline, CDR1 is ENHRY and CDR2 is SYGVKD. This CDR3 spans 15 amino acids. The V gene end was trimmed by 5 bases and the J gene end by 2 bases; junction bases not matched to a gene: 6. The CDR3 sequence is CAISPGTGQNYGYTF. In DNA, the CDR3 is TGTGCCATCAGTCCCGGGACAGGGCAAAACTATGGCTACACCTTC.

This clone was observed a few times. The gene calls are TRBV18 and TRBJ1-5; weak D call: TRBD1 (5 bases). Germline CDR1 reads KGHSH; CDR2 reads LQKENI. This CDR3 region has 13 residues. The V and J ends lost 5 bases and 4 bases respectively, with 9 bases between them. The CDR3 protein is CASSKNRNQPQHF. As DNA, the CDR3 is TGTGCCAGCTCAAAAAACAGGAATCAGCCCCAGCATTTT. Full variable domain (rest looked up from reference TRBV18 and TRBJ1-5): NAGVMQNPRHLVRRRGQEARLRCSPMKGHSHVYWYRQLPEEGLKFMVYLQKENIIDESGMPKERFSAEFPKEGPSILRIQQVVRGDSAAYFCASSKNRNQPQHFGDGTRLSIL.

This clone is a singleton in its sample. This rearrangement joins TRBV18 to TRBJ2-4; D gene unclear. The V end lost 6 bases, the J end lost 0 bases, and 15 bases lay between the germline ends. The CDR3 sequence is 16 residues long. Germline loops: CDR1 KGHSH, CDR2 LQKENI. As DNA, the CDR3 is TGTGCCAGCTCCCCTACGGAGAGCCTAGCCAAAAACATTCAGTACTTC. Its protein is CASSPTESLAKNIQYF.

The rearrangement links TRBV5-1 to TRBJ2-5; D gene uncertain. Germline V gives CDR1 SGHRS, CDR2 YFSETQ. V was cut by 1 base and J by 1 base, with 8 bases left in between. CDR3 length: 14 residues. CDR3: CASSLNSVQETQYF. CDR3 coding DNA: TGCGCCAGCAGCTTGAATTCTGTCCAAGAGACCCAGTACTTC. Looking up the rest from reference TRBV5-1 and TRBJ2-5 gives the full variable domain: KAGVTQTPRYLIKTRGQQVTLSCSPISGHRSVSWYQQTPGQGLQFLFEYFSETQRNKGNFPGRFSGRQFSNSRSEMNVSTLELGDSALYLCASSLNSVQETQYFGPGTRLLVL.

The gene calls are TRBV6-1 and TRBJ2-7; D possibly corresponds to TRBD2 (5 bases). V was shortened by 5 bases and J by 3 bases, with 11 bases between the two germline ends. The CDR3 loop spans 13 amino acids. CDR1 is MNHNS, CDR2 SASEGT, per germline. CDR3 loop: CASSSGADYEQYF. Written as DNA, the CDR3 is TGTGCCAGCAGTTCAGGAGCGGACTACGAGCAGTACTTC.

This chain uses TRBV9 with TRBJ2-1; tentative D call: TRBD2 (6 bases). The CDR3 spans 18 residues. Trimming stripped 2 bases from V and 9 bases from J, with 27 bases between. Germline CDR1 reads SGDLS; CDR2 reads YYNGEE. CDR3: CASSVKEGLARKGGEQFF. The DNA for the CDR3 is TGTGCCAGCAGCGTTAAGGAGGGGCTAGCGCGTAAAGGTGGTGAGCAGTTCTTC. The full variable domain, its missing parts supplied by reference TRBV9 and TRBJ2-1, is DSGVTQTPKHLITATGQRVTLRCSPRSGDLSVYWYQQSLDQGLQFLIQYYNGEERAKGNILERFSAQQFPDLHSELNLSSLELGDSALYFCASSVKEGLARKGGEQFFGPGTRLTVL.

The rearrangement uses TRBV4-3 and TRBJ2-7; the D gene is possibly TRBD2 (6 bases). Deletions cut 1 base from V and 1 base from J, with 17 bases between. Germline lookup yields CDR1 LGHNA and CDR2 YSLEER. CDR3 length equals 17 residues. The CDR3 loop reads CASSQGATREWSYEQYF. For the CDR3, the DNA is TGCGCCAGCAGCCAAGGGGCGACTAGGGAGTGGTCCTACGAGCAGTACTTC.

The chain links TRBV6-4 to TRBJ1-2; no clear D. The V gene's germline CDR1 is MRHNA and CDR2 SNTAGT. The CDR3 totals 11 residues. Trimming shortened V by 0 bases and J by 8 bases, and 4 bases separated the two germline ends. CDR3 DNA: TGTGCCAGCAGTGACTCGACAGGCTACACCTTC. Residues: CASSDSTGYTF.

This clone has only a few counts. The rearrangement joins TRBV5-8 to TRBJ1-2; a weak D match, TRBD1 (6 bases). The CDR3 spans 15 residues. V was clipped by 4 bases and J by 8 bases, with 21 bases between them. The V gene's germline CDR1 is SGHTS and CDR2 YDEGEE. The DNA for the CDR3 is TGTGCCAGCAGCCAAGGGCCCTCGGGGGGCCGAGGCTACACCTTC. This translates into CASSQGPSGGRGYTF.

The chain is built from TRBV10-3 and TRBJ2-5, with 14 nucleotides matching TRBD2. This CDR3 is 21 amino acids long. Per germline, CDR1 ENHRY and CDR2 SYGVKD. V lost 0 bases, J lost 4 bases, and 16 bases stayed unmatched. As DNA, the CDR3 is TGTGCCATCAGTGAGTCGTTCCATCCTCCCTTGACTAGCGGGGGGGGAGAGACCCAGTACTTC. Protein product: CAISESFHPPLTSGGGETQYF.

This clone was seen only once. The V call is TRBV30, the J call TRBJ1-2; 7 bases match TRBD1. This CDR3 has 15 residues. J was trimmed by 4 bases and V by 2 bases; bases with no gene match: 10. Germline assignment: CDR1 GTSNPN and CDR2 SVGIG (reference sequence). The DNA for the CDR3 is TGTGCCTGGAGTCTACCTTGGGACAGCGGCTATGGCTACACCTTC. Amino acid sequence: CAWSLPWDSGYGYTF.

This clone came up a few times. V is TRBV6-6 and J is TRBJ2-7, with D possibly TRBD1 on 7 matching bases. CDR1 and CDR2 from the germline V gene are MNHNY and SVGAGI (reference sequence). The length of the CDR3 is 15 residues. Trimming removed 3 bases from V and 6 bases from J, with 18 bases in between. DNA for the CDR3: TGTGCCAGCAGTTATCAGGGGGACTCCTCGGGCGAGCAGTACTTC. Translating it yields CASSYQGDSSGEQYF.

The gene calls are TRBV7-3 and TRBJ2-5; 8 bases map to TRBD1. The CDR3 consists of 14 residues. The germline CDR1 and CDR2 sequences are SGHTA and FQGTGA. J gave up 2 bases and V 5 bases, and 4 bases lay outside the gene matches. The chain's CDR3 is CASSPHRGQETQYF. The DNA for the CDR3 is TGTGCCAGCAGCCCCCACAGGGGGCAAGAGACCCAGTACTTC.

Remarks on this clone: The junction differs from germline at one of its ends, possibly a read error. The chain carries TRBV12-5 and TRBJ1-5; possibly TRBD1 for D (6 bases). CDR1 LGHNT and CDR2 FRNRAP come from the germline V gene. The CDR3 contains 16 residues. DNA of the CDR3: TGTGCTAGTGGTTTGGTTGGTGTCAGGGGAAATCAACCCCAGCATTTT. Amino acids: CASGLVGVRGNQPQHF.

CDR3 nucleotide sequence: TGTGCCAGCAGCTTATGGTTAGGACAGGCCATCAGCGATACGCAGTATTTT. Its protein is CASSLWLGQAISDTQYF. The chain couples TRBV7-9 to TRBJ2-3, with 7 bases that match TRBD1. Germline lookup yields CDR1 SEHNR and CDR2 FQNEAQ (reference sequence). V lost 2 bases to trimming and J lost 6 bases; unmatched junction nucleotides: 14. The CDR3 is 17 amino acids.

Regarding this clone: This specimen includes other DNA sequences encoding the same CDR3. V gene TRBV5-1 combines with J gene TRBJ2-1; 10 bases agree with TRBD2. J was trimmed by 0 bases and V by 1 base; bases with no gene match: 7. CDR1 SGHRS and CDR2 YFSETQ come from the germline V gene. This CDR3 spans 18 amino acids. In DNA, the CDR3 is TGCGCCAGCAGCTTGCGTAGCGGGGGGCCGAGCTCCTACAATGAGCAGTTCTTC. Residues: CASSLRSGGPSSYNEQFF. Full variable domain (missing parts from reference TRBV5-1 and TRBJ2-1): KAGVTQTPRYLIKTRGQQVTLSCSPISGHRSVSWYQQTPGQGLQFLFEYFSETQRNKGNFPGRFSGRQFSNSRSEMNVSTLELGDSALYLCASSLRSGGPSSYNEQFFGPGTRLTVL.

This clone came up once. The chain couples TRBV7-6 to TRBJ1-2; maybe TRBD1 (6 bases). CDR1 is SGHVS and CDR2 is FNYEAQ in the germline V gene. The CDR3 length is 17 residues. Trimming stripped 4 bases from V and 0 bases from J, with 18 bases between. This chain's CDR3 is CASSSLSSDSANYGYTF. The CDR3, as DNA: TGTGCCAGCAGCTCGCTTAGCTCGGACAGCGCTAACTATGGCTACACCTTC.

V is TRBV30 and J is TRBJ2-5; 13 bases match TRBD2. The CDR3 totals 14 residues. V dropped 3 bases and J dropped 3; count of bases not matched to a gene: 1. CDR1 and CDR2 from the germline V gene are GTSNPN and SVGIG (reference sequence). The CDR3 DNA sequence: TGTGCCTGGAGCGGGACTAGCGGGGAAGAGACCCAGTACTTC. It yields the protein CAWSGTSGEETQYF.

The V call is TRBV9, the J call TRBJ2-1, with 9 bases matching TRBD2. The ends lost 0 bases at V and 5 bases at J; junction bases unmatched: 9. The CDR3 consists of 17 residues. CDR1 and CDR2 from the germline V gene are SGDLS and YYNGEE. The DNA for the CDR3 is TGTGCCAGCAGCGTAGATCTAGCGGGGAGGGGACACAATGAGCAGTTCTTC. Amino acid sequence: CASSVDLAGRGHNEQFF.